The sequence of this T cell receptor beta chain was determined in a study of T cell repertoires in cytomegalovirus infection. Study-wide points: Ex vivo, HLA-C-restricted CMV-specific TCR beta clonotypes prevailed over the rest of the response.

Via MiXCR, TCRdb re-called the reads, giving one row per CDR3 protein. The sample shows roughly 150,000 distinct CDR3 sequences, 20% to 25% of them seen only once. As regards this clonotype: The antigen is undetermined.

Germline-derived CDR1 and CDR2 are SGHDN and FVKESK. The CDR3 is 14 amino acids. With 2 bases removed from V and 8 bases from J, the gap between germline ends came to 12 bases. The rearrangement links TRBV14 to TRBJ1-4, with TRBD1 as a possible D gene (5 bases). The sequencing sample was made of PBMCs. The TCR comes from a human donor in good health (CMV status not recorded). Some clones in this sample may be carry-over from other donors' samples. CDR3 in DNA: TGTGCCAGCAGCCAATCCCAGGGTTACGAAAAACTGTTTTTT. It is translated as CASSQSQGYEKLFF.